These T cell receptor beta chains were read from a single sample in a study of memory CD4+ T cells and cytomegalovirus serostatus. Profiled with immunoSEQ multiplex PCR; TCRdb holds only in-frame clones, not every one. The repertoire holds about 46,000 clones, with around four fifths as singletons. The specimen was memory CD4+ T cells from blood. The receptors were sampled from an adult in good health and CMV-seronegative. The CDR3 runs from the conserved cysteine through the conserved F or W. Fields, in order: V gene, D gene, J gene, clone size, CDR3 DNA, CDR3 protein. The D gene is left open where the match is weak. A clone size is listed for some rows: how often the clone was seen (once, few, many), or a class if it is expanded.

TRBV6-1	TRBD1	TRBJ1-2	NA	TGTGCCAGCAGTGGGGGACAGACCGGCTACACCTTC	CASSGGQTGYTF
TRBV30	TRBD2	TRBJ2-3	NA	TGTGCCTGGACCGTGCGCGGGGGGAGCATGAATGGCGTTGATACGCAGTATTTT	CAWTVRGGSMNGVDTQYF
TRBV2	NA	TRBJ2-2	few	TGTGCCAGCAGTGTTACGGCGAACACCGGGGAGCTGTTTTTT	CASSVTANTGELFF
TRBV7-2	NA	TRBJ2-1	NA	TGTGCCAGCAGACTACTCCATGAGCAGTTCTTC	CASRLLHEQFF
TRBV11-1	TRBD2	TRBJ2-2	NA	TGTGCCAGCAGCTTTTTGTTAGCGGGGGGGCCCGGGGAGCTGTTTTTT	CASSFLLAGGPGELFF
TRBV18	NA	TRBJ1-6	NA	TGTGCCAGCTCAGGACAGAATTCACCCCTCCACTTT	CASSGQNSPLHF
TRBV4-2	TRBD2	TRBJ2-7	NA	TGTGCCAGCAGCCACCATAGCGGGGCAACGGAAGAGCAGTACTTC	CASSHHSGATEEQYF
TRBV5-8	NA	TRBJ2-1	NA	TGTGCCAGCAGCTTGGGACAATACAATGAGCAGTTCTTC	CASSLGQYNEQFF
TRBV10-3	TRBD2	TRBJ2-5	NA	TGTGCCACGGCGGGAGCAGCGGGGTACCAAGAGACCCAGTACTTC	CATAGAAGYQETQYF
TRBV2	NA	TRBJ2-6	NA	TGTGCCAGCAGTGAAGGGAGGGTAAGCTCTGGGGCCAACGTCCTGACTTTC	CASSEGRVSSGANVLTF
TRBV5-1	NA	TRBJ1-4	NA	TGCGCCAGCAGGGCCGTAGGGGGGCTAGGAGAAAAACTGTTTTTT	CASRAVGGLGEKLFF
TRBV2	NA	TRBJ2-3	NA	TGTGCCAGCACCCGACAGAACACAGATACGCAGTATTTT	CASTRQNTDTQYF
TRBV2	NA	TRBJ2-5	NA	TGTGCCAGCAGCCTAAAAGAGACCCAGTACTTC	CASSLKETQYF
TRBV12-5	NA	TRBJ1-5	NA	TGTGCTAGTTATGAAGATCAGCCCCAGCATTTT	CASYEDQPQHF
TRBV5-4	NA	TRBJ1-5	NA	TGTGCCAGCAGCCCGGACCCTAATCAGCCCCAGCATTTT	CASSPDPNQPQHF
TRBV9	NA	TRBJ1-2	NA	TGTGCCAGCAGCTTATTCGACCGGTCCACAACCCAAAACTATGGCTACACCTTC	CASSLFDRSTTQNYGYTF
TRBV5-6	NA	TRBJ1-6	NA	TGTGCCAGCAGCTTGGTGGTCAGTCTCTCACCCCTCCACTTT	CASSLVVSLSPLHF
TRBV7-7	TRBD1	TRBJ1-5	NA	TGTGCTAGCAGGGGGACAGGGATGCACAATGCCAATAGCAATCAGCCCCAGCATTTT	CASRGTGMHNANSNQPQHF
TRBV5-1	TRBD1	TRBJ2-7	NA	TGCGCCAGCAGCCCCCGAATGCCGGGACAGGCGGTACCCTACGAGCAGTACTTC	CASSPRMPGQAVPYEQYF
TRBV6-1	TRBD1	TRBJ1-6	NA	TGTGCCAGCAGTGGAGGGACAGATAATTCACCCCTCCACTTT	CASSGGTDNSPLHF
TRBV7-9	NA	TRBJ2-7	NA	TGTGCCAGCAGCTTTGACGGGGTGGTCTACGAGCAGTACTTC	CASSFDGVVYEQYF
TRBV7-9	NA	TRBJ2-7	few	TGTGCCAGCAGCTTAAGTGGTAGCGGATACGAGCAGTACTTC	CASSLSGSGYEQYF
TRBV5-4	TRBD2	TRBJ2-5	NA	TGTGCCAGCAGCGGCAGGGCGGGGGGGCCGGGAGAGACCCAGTACTTC	CASSGRAGGPGETQYF
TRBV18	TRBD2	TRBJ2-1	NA	TGTGCCAGCTCATTAACTTCGGGGGGGAGCTCCTACAATGAGCAGTTCTTC	CASSLTSGGSSYNEQFF
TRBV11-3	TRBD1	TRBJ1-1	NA	TGTGCCAGCAGCACACGACAGGGTGAAGCTTTCTTT	CASSTRQGEAFF
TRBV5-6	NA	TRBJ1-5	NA	TGTGCCAGCAGCTCCGTTCTAAATAGCAATCAGCCCCAGCATTTT	CASSSVLNSNQPQHF
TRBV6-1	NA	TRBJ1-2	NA	TGTGCCAGCAGTGAAGCACGAACTAACTATGGCTACACCTTC	CASSEARTNYGYTF
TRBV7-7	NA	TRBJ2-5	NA	TGTGCCAGCAGCTCCTCGAGTCAACAAGAGACCCAGTACTTC	CASSSSSQQETQYF
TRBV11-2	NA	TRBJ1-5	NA	TGTGCCAGCAGCAGGACGACAGGTGGGGGCAATCAGCCCCAGCATTTT	CASSRTTGGGNQPQHF
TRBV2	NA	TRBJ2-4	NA	TGTGCCAGCAGTGAAGCGCTTGGGGGGCTATGGGACATTCAGTACTTC	CASSEALGGLWDIQYF
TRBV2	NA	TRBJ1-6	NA	TGTGCCAGCAGCAACCCTCGCCCCAATAATTCACCCCTCCACTTT	CASSNPRPNNSPLHF
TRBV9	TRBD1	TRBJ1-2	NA	TGTGCCAGCAGCGCAGAACAGACGGGACAGGGAAAAGGTGGCTACACCTTC	CASSAEQTGQGKGGYTF
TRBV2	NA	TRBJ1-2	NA	TGTGCCAGCAGTGAAACCAGGGCGGGCTACACCTTC	CASSETRAGYTF
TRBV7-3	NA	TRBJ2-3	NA	TGTGCCAGCAGCTCCTCGCCGGGACAAGATACGCAGTATTTT	CASSSSPGQDTQYF
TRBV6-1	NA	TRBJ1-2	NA	TGTGCCAGCAGCGGGGTGGCAGGCTACACCTTC	CASSGVAGYTF
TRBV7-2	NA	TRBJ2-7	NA	TGTGCCAGCAGCTTAGTATTAGGGGGTTTTTACGAGCAGTACTTC	CASSLVLGGFYEQYF
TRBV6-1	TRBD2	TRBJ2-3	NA	TGTGCCAGCAGTGCCTTAGCGGGGGGAGGAGATACGCAGTATTTT	CASSALAGGGDTQYF
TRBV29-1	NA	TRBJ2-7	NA	TGCAGCGTTGCCCAGGGGTTATCGTTTCCCTACGAGCAGTACTTC	CSVAQGLSFPYEQYF
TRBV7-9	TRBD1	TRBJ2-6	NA	TGTGCCAGCAGGAGCGACAGGGTGGGGCTCTCTGGGGCCAACGTCCTGACTTTC	CASRSDRVGLSGANVLTF
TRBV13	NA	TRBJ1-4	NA	TGTGCCAGCAGCTTAGGCCTAGGGCTGCTTAATGAAAAACTGTTTTTT	CASSLGLGLLNEKLFF
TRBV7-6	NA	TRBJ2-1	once	TGTGCCAGCAGCCAAGAGCGGTTGTCCTACAATGAGCAGTTCTTC	CASSQERLSYNEQFF
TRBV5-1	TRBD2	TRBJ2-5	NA	TGCGCCAGCAGGCGACTAGCGATACAAGAGACCCAGTACTTC	CASRRLAIQETQYF
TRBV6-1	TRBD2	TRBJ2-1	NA	TGTGCCAGCAGTGAACTAGCGGGGGGGCACAATGAGCAGTTCTTC	CASSELAGGHNEQFF
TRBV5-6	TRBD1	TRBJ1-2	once	TGTGCCAGCAGCTGGGCGTATCCGGGACAGGGAGATGGCTACACCTTC	CASSWAYPGQGDGYTF
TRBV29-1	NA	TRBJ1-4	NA	TGCAGCGTTGAAGACCCAGGGAGGGGGTATGAAAAACTGTTTTTT	CSVEDPGRGYEKLFF